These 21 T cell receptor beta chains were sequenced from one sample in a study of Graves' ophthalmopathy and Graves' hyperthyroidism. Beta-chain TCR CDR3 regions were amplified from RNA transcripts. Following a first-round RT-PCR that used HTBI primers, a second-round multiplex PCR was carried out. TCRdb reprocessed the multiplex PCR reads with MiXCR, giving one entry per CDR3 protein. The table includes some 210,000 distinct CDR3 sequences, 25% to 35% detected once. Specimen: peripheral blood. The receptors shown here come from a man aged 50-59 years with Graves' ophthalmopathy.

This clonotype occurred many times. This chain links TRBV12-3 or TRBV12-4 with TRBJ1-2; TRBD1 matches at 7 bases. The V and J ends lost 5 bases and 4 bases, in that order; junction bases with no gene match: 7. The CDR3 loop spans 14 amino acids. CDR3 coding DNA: TGTGCCAGCAGTCCCCCGGCAGGGGGCTATGGCTACACCTTC. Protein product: CASSPPAGGYGYTF.

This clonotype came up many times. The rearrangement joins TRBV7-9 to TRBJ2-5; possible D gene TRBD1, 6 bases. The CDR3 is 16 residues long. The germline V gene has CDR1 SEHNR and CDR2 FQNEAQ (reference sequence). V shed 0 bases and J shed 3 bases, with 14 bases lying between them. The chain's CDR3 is CASSLAIETGEETQYF. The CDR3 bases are TGTGCCAGCAGCTTAGCGATTGAGACAGGAGAAGAGACCCAGTACTTC. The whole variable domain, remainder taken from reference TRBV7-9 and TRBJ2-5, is DTGVSQNPRHKITKRGQNVTFRCDPISEHNRLYWYRQTLGQGPEFLTYFQNEAQLEKSRLLSDRFSAERPKGSFSTLEIQRTEQGDSAMYLCASSLAIETGEETQYFGPGTRLLVL.

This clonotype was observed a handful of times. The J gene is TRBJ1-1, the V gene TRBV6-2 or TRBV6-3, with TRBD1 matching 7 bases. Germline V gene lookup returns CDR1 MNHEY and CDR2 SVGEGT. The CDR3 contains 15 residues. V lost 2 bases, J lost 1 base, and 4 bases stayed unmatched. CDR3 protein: CASSYTGQPNTEAFF. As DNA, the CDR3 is TGTGCCAGCAGTTACACGGGACAGCCGAACACTGAAGCTTTCTTT.

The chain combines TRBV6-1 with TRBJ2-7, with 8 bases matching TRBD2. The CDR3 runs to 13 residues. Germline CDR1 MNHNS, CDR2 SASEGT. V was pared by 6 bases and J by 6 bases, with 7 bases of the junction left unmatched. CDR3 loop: CASRKAGEVEQYF. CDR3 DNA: TGTGCCAGCAGGAAAGCGGGAGAAGTCGAGCAGTACTTC.

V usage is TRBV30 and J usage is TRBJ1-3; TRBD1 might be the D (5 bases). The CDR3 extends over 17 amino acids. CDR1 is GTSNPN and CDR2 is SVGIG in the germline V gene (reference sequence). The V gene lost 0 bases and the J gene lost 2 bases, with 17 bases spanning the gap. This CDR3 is CAWSVSTGTFTGNTIYF. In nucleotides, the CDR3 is TGTGCCTGGAGTGTTAGTACCGGGACCTTTACTGGAAACACCATATATTTT.

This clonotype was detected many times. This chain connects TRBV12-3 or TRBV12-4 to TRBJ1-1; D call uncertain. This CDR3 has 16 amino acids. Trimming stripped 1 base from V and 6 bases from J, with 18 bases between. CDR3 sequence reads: CASSLGSRVAPPEAFF. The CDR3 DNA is TGTGCCAGCAGTTTAGGTTCGCGGGTCGCCCCTCCTGAAGCTTTCTTT.

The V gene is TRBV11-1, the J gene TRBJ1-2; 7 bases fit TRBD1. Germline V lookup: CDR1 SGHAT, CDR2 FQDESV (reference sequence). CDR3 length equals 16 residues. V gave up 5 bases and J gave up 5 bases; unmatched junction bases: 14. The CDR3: CASSPADRESFYGYTF. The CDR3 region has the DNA TGTGCCAGCAGCCCCGCCGACAGGGAGTCCTTTTATGGCTACACCTTC.

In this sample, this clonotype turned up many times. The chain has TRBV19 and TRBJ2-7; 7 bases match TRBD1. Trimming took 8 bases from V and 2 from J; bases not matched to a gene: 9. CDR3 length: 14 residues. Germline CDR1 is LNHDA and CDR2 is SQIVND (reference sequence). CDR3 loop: CASSPGQQPYEQYF. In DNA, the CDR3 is TGTGCCAGTTCCCCGGGACAGCAACCCTACGAGCAGTACTTC. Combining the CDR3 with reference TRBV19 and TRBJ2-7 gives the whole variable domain DGGITQSPKYLFRKEGQNVTLSCEQNLNHDAMYWYRQDPGQGLRLIYYSQIVNDFQKGDIAEGYSVSREKKESFPLTVTSAQKNPTAFYLCASSPGQQPYEQYFGPGTRLTVT.

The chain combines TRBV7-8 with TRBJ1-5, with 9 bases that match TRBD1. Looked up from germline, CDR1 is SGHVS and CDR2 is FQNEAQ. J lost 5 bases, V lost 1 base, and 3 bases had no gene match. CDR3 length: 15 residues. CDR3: CASSLGDRGDQPQHF. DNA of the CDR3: TGTGCCAGCAGCTTAGGAGACAGGGGGGATCAGCCCCAGCATTTT.

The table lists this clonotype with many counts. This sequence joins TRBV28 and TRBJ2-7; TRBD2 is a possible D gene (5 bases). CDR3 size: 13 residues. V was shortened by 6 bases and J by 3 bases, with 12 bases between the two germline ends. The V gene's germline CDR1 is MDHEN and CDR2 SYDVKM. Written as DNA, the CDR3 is TGTGCCAGCAGCCGCCCCGAGGGCTACGAGCAGTACTTC. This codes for CASSRPEGYEQYF.

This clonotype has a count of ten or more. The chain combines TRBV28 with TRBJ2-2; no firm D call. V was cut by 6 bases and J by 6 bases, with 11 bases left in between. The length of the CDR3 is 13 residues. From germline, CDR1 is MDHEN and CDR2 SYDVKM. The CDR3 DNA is TGTGCCAGCAGATTAGGATTTGCCGGGGAGCTGTTTTTT. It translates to CASRLGFAGELFF.

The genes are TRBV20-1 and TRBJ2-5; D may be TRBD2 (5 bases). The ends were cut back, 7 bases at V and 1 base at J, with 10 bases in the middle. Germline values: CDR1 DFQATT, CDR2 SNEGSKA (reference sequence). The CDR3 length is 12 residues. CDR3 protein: CSVASGQETQYF. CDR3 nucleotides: TGCAGTGTCGCAAGCGGCCAAGAGACCCAGTACTTC.

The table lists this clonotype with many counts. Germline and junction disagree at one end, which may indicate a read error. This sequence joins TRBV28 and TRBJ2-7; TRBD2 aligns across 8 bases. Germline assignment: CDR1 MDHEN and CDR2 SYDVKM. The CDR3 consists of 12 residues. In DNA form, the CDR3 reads TGTGCCAGCGGTTTTTCAAGCGGGAGAAGAAACTTC. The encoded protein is CASGFSSGRRNF.

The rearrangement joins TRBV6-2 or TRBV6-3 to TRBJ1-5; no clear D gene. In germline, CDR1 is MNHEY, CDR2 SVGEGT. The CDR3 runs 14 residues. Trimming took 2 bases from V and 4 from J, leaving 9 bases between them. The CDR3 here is CASSYDRQNQPQHF. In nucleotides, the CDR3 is TGTGCCAGCAGTTACGACCGTCAAAATCAGCCCCAGCATTTT.

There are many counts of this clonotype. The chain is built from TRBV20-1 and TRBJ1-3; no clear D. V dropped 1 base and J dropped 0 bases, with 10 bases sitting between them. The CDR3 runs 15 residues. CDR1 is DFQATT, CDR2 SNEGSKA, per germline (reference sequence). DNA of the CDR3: TGCAGTGCTAGAGCTGGACTGCCCTCTGGAAACACCATATATTTT. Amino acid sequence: CSARAGLPSGNTIYF.

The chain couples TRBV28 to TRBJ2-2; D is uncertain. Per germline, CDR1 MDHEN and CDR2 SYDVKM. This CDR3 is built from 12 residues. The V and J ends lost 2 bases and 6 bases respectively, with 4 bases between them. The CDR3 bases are TGTGCCAGCAGTTTACTCGCCGGGGAGCTGTTTTTT. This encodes CASSLLAGELFF.

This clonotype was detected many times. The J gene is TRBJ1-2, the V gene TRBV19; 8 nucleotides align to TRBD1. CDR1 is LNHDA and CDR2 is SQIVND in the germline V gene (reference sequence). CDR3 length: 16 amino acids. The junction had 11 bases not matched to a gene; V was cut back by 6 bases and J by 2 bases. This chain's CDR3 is CASSPSPGQENYGYTF. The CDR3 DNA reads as TGTGCCAGTAGCCCATCTCCGGGACAGGAAAACTATGGCTACACCTTC. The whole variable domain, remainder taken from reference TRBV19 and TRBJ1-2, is DGGITQSPKYLFRKEGQNVTLSCEQNLNHDAMYWYRQDPGQGLRLIYYSQIVNDFQKGDIAEGYSVSREKKESFPLTVTSAQKNPTAFYLCASSPSPGQENYGYTFGSGTRLTVV.

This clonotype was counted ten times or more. CDR3 residues: CASSFGGEISYEQYF. The CDR3 DNA reads as TGTGCCAGCAGTTTCGGAGGGGAGATCTCCTACGAGCAGTACTTC. The chain has TRBV28 and TRBJ2-7, with TRBD2 as a possible D gene (6 bases). V was pared by 3 bases and J by 0 bases, with 12 bases between. Germline-derived CDR1 and CDR2 are MDHEN and SYDVKM. This CDR3 contains 15 residues.

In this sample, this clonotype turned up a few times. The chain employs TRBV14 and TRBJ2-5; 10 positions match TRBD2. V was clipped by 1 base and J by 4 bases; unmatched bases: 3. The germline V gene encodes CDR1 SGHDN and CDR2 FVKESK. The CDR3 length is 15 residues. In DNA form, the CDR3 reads TGTGCCAGCAGCCAAGCAATAGCGGGAGGAGAGACCCAGTACTTC. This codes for CASSQAIAGGETQYF.

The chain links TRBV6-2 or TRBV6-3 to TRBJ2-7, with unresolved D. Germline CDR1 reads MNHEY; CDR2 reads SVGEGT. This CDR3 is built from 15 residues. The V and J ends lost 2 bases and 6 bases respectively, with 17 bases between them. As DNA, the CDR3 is TGTGCCAGCAGTTACGGTATAGGGCTTTTGGGCGAGCAGTACTTC. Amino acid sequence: CASSYGIGLLGEQYF.

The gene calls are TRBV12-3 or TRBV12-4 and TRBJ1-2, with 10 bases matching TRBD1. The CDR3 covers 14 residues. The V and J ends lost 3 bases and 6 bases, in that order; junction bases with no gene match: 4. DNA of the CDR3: TGTGCCAGCAGTTTTAAGGGACAGGGGCATGGCTACACCTTC. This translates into CASSFKGQGHGYTF.